Shown below are 25 T cell receptor beta chains from a single sample sequenced in a study of OX40 agonist ivuxolimab in advanced cancers. The data were produced by immunoSEQ multiplex PCR, yet TCRdb's version contains in-frame clones alone and is incomplete. The data show 60,000 to 80,000 clones, with approximately 89% seen just once and about an eighth held by the top ten. The sequences come from CD4+ or CD8+ T cells sorted from blood, collected in a trial of the OX40 agonist ivuxolimab. The receptors come from an adult with an advanced solid tumor such as melanoma, head and neck, liver or kidney cancer.

This clone was seen a few times. The DNA for the CDR3 is TGTGCCAGCAGCCCCAGCCTCACAGATACGCAGTATTTT. The encoded protein is CASSPSLTDTQYF. The V and J genes are TRBV5-6 and TRBJ2-3; D gene uncertain. V lost 4 bases, J lost 2 bases, and 8 bases lay in between. This CDR3 has 13 residues. Germline CDR1 SGHDT, CDR2 YYEEEE.

The chain employs TRBV4-1 and TRBJ1-2, with 9 positions matching TRBD1. Trimming cost V 1 base and J 4 bases; bases outside gene matches: 7. Germline CDR1 is MGHRA and CDR2 is YSYEKL. CDR3 length equals 16 residues. CDR3 loop: CASSQGATGGTYGYTF. The CDR3 DNA is TGCGCCAGCAGCCAAGGGGCCACAGGGGGCACCTATGGCTACACCTTC.

This clone was detected only once. The V and J genes are TRBV5-1 and TRBJ1-6, with TRBD1 matching over 7 bases. V was pared by 1 base and J by 6 bases, with 7 bases of the junction left unmatched. Germline V gene data show CDR1 as SGHRS and CDR2 as YFSETQ. The CDR3 totals 16 residues. CDR3 sequence (DNA): TGCGCCAGCAGCTTGAAGGACAGGAGGATTAATTCACCCCTCCACTTT. Protein: CASSLKDRRINSPLHF.

V and J are TRBV5-1 and TRBJ2-1, with a tentative D call TRBD1 (5 bases). Trimming stripped 3 bases from V and 8 bases from J, with 18 bases between. The germline V gene encodes CDR1 SGHRS and CDR2 YFSETQ. CDR3 length: 15 residues. CDR3 protein: CASSSSPTAKYEQFF. DNA of the CDR3: TGCGCCAGCAGCTCTTCCCCGACAGCGAAGTATGAGCAGTTCTTC.

The gene calls are TRBV11-2 and TRBJ1-6; possibly TRBD1 for D (5 bases). This CDR3 has 14 amino acids. The V gene lost 0 bases and the J gene lost 9 bases, with 9 bases spanning the gap. Germline CDR1 reads SGHAT; CDR2 reads FQNNGV. CDR3: CASSLDLQVSPLHF. The CDR3 coding sequence is TGTGCCAGCAGCTTAGATCTACAGGTTTCACCCCTCCACTTT.

The chain has TRBV19 and TRBJ2-7; D is unresolved. Germline values: CDR1 LNHDA, CDR2 SQIVND (reference sequence). V gave up 4 bases and J gave up 1 base, with 14 bases separating them. This CDR3 is 15 amino acids long. The CDR3 bases are TGTGCCAGTAGTAAAAGGGCCTCGAGGTCCTACGAGCAGTACTTC. Protein product: CASSKRASRSYEQYF.

The chain couples TRBV10-1 to TRBJ2-3; the D is unclear. The CDR3 has 13 residues. Germline V CDR1 and CDR2: WNHNN, SYGVQD (reference sequence). Trimming pared 6 bases from V and 4 bases from J, leaving 11 bases between. The CDR3 DNA is TGCGCCAGCAGGGAAAATTTCGCAGATACGCAGTATTTT. Translated: CASRENFADTQYF.

The CDR3 sequence: CASSSDKYYGYTF. Written as DNA, the CDR3 is TGCGCCAGCAGCTCCGACAAGTACTATGGCTACACCTTC. The rearrangement uses TRBV5-1 and TRBJ1-2; D not resolved. The CDR3 length is 13 residues. Trimming pared 3 bases from V and 3 bases from J, leaving 9 bases between. The germline gives CDR1 SGHRS, CDR2 YFSETQ. Variable domain in full (rest from reference TRBV5-1 and TRBJ1-2): KAGVTQTPRYLIKTRGQQVTLSCSPISGHRSVSWYQQTPGQGLQFLFEYFSETQRNKGNFPGRFSGRQFSNSRSEMNVSTLELGDSALYLCASSSDKYYGYTFGSGTRLTVV.

The gene calls are TRBV5-1 and TRBJ2-7, with 9 bases lining up with TRBD2. With 1 base clipped from V and 2 bases from J, the junction kept 4 bases outside the gene matches. From germline, CDR1 is SGHRS and CDR2 YFSETQ. CDR3 length: 15 residues. In DNA form, the CDR3 reads TGCGCCAGCAGCTTGTTGCTAGCGGGAACCTACGAGCAGTACTTC. This translates into CASSLLLAGTYEQYF.

Only one count was recorded for this clone. CDR3: CALTGAWDTQYF. CDR3 DNA sequence: TGCGCCCTTACCGGGGCATGGGATACGCAGTATTTT. The rearrangement links TRBV4-1 to TRBJ2-3, with D perhaps being TRBD1 or TRBD2 (5 bases each). The length of the CDR3 is 12 residues. Deletions cut 11 bases from V and 6 bases from J, with 15 bases between. Germline lookup yields CDR1 MGHRA and CDR2 YSYEKL.

The CDR3 loop is CASSEVGGTYEQYF. In DNA, the CDR3 is TGTGCCAGCAGTGAAGTGGGGGGGACCTACGAGCAGTACTTC. The V gene is TRBV6-1, the J gene TRBJ2-7; 7 bases line up with TRBD2. The germline V gene encodes CDR1 MNHNS and CDR2 SASEGT. This CDR3 has 14 amino acids. Trimming at V came to 1 base and at J to 2 bases, leaving 2 bases not matched to a gene.

This chain uses TRBV28 with TRBJ2-7, with TRBD2 identical over 12 bases. The CDR3 runs to 14 residues. Germline CDR1 reads MDHEN; CDR2 reads SYDVKM. V was clipped by 6 bases and J by 3 bases; unmatched bases: 3. CDR3 sequence: CASRTSGRIYEQYF. The CDR3 DNA sequence: TGTGCCAGCAGGACTAGCGGGAGAATCTACGAGCAGTACTTC.

The chain combines TRBV29-1 with TRBJ2-5, with TRBD1 matching over 12 bases. CDR1 SQVTM and CDR2 ANQGSEA come from the germline V gene. The CDR3 has 14 residues. The CDR3 spells CSGRGTGGVETQYF. In nucleotides, the CDR3 is TGCAGTGGCAGGGGGACAGGGGGCGTAGAGACCCAGTACTTC.

The V and J genes are TRBV4-2 and TRBJ1-3; tentatively, D is TRBD1 (6 bases). This CDR3 contains 18 residues. Trimming took 3 bases from V and 0 from J, leaving 18 bases between them. Germline V gene lookup returns CDR1 LGHNA and CDR2 YNFKEQ. CDR3 in amino acids: CASSHRMTGTGSGNTIYF. Here the CDR3 DNA reads TGTGCCAGCAGCCACCGGATGACAGGAACCGGCTCTGGAAACACCATATATTTT.

The chain links TRBV6-6 to TRBJ1-1; tentatively, D is TRBD1 (6 bases). The CDR3 is made up of 14 amino acids. The V end was cut by 2 bases, the J end by 2 bases, with 9 bases between. Germline CDR1 is MNHNY and CDR2 is SVGAGI (reference sequence). CDR3 in DNA: TGTGCCAGCAGTTACGGGGGCGGAAACACTGAAGCTTTCTTT. This encodes CASSYGGGNTEAFF.

This chain uses TRBV6-1 with TRBJ2-5, with a weak D call TRBD2 (6 bases). Matching the DNA end better, TRBJ2-7 makes the J call doubtful. Germline loops: CDR1 MNHNS, CDR2 SASEGT. The CDR3 runs to 14 residues. CDR3 protein: CASSERAGRYEQYF. The DNA for the CDR3 is TGTGCCAGCAGTGAAAGGGCGGGGCGCTACGAGCAGTACTTC.

The V call is TRBV6-1, the J call TRBJ1-3, with D uncertain. The CDR3 is made up of 16 amino acids. The germline V gene encodes CDR1 MNHNS and CDR2 SASEGT. The V gene lost 3 bases and the J gene lost 0 bases, with 12 bases spanning the gap. Here the CDR3 reads CASSDSLRHSGNTIYF. The DNA for the CDR3 is TGTGCCAGCAGTGATTCTCTCCGACACTCTGGAAACACCATATATTTT.

The CDR3 DNA follows: TGTGCCAGCAGCCAGGCCAGTAGCAATCAGCCCCAGCATTTT. It is translated as CASSQASSNQPQHF. The chain uses TRBV7-6 and TRBJ1-5; D remains ambiguous. This CDR3 has 14 residues. V dropped 5 bases and J dropped 0 bases, with 8 bases sitting between them. Germline loops: CDR1 SGHVS, CDR2 FNYEAQ.

The V and J genes are TRBV5-6 and TRBJ2-7; D is uncertain. Trimming pared 1 base from V and 5 bases from J, leaving 16 bases between. The CDR3 totals 15 residues. Germline V CDR1 and CDR2: SGHDT, YYEEEE. The CDR3 here is CASSLFRLPPHEQYF. CDR3 DNA: TGTGCCAGCAGCTTGTTTAGGCTACCCCCCCACGAGCAGTACTTC.

The chain is built from TRBV5-1 and TRBJ2-2; D remains unclear. The CDR3 consists of 16 residues. V dropped 0 bases and J dropped 0 bases, with 9 bases sitting between them. Looked up from germline, CDR1 is SGHRS and CDR2 is YFSETQ. CDR3 nucleotides: TGCGCCAGCAGCTTGGCTAAAACTGCGAACACCGGGGAGCTGTTTTTT. This codes for CASSLAKTANTGELFF.

V is TRBV19 and J is TRBJ2-1; TRBD2 matches at 9 bases. CDR1 is LNHDA, CDR2 SQIVND, per germline (reference sequence). Germline trimming cut 4 bases from V and 9 bases from J; bases unmatched to any gene: 7. The CDR3 runs to 14 residues. Here the CDR3 reads CASSRLAGWGEQFF. The CDR3 bases are TGTGCCAGTAGTAGGCTAGCGGGGTGGGGTGAGCAGTTCTTC.

The V gene is TRBV28, the J gene TRBJ2-7; D not certain. V lost 6 bases, J lost 4 bases, and 10 bases lay in between. The CDR3 has 12 residues. Germline lookup yields CDR1 MDHEN and CDR2 SYDVKM. For the CDR3, the DNA is TGTGCCAGCAGCCGCGATGTTTACGAGCAGTACTTC. Translating gives CASSRDVYEQYF.

The sample holds one count of this clone. This chain joins TRBV7-2 and TRBJ2-3; no reliable D call. The length of the CDR3 is 16 residues. Germline CDR1 reads SGHTA; CDR2 reads FQGNSA. V lost 6 bases, J lost 3 bases, and 19 bases lay in between. The CDR3, as DNA: TGTGCCAGCAGTTACCAGAGAGGAGTGGGGACAGATACGCAGTATTTT. Translated, it gives CASSYQRGVGTDTQYF.

The chain links TRBV10-2 to TRBJ2-1; 8 nucleotides align to TRBD1. Looked up from germline, CDR1 is WSHSY and CDR2 is SAAADI. The CDR3 is made up of 12 amino acids. J lost 3 bases, V lost 10 bases, and 2 bases had no gene match. CDR3 sequence (DNA): TGCGCCACCACAGGGGGCTACAATGAGCAGTTCTTC. It yields the protein CATTGGYNEQFF.

The chain carries TRBV2 and TRBJ1-1; D remains unclear. The germline V and J ends were trimmed by 6 bases and 5 bases, with 10 bases remaining between them. The CDR3 is 12 residues long. Germline CDR1 reads SNHLY; CDR2 reads FYNNEI. The CDR3 nucleotides are TGTGCCAGCAGGAGACCCTGGACTGAAGCTTTCTTT. Its translation: CASRRPWTEAFF. The full variable domain, its missing parts supplied by reference TRBV2 and TRBJ1-1, is EPEVTQTPSHQVTQMGQEVILRCVPISNHLYFYWYRQILGQKVEFLVSFYNNEISEKSEIFDDQFSVERPDGSNFTLKIRSTKLEDSAMYFCASRRPWTEAFFGQGTRLTVV.